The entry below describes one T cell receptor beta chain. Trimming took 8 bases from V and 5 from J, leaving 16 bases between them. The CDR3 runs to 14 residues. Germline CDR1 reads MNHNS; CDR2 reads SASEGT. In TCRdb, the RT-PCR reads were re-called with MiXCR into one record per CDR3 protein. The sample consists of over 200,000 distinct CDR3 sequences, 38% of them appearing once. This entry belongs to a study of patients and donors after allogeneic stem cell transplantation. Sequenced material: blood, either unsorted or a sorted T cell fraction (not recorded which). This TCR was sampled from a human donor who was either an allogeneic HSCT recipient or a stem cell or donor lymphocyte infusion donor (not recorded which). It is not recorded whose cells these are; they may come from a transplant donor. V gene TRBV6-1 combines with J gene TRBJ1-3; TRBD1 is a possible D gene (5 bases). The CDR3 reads CASFKAGTRNTIYF. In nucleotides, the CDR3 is TGTGCCAGCTTTAAAGCAGGGACGAGAAACACCATATATTTT.